Reported below is one T cell receptor (beta chain). The antigen remains undetermined. The PCR contained 60 Vbeta and 13 Jbeta primers. Generated by immunoSEQ multiplex PCR, the TCRdb table keeps only in-frame clones and is missing some. The sample shows about 240,000 clones, around 80% of them seen only once. This sample is part of a study of cytomegalovirus exposure and HLA in healthy donors. Study-level results: Donors were assumed by presence/absence analyses to have roughly uniform sequencing depth. Sequencing probably produced one cluster of sequence variants that were highly shared.

The origin of this receptor is a woman aged 60-75 years in good health and CMV-seropositive. The sequenced sample consisted of PBMCs.

The CDR3 loop reads CASSVSTGELDTGELFF. The CDR3 DNA is TGTGCCAGCAGCGTATCAACAGGGGAGTTGGACACCGGGGAGCTGTTTTTT. J is TRBJ2-2 and V is TRBV9; 7 nucleotides match TRBD1. The trim removed 1 base at V and 3 bases at J, leaving 9 bases unmatched. This CDR3 region has 17 residues. CDR1 is SGDLS, CDR2 YYNGEE, per germline.